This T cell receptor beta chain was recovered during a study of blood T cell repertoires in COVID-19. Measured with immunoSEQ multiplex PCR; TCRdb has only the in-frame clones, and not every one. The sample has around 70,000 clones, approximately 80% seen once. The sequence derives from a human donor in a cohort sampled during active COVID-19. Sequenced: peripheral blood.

The CDR3 here is CASSVDGAGYDTQYF. In DNA form, the CDR3 reads TGTGCCAGCAGCGTAGATGGGGCAGGTTACGATACGCAGTATTTT. This rearrangement joins TRBV9 to TRBJ2-3; TRBD1 is a possible D gene (5 bases). Germline V gene lookup returns CDR1 SGDLS and CDR2 YYNGEE. V shed 0 bases and J shed 6 bases, with 14 bases lying between them. CDR3 size: 15 residues. The full variable domain, rest sourced from reference TRBV9 and TRBJ2-3, is DSGVTQTPKHLITATGQRVTLRCSPRSGDLSVYWYQQSLDQGLQFLIQYYNGEERAKGNILERFSAQQFPDLHSELNLSSLELGDSALYFCASSVDGAGYDTQYFGPGTRLTVL.